Presented here are 18 T cell receptor beta chains from one specimen sequenced in a study of T cells after yellow fever vaccination. MiXCR, applied by TCRdb to the 5' RACE reads, yields one record per CDR3 protein. The table records some 220,000 distinct CDR3 sequences, approximately 3.2% of them present only once. The sequencing here drew on CD4+ T cells sorted from PBMCs, taken 10 days after the yellow fever booster vaccination. Receptors were obtained from a man between 18 and 35 years old who received the YFV17D yellow fever vaccine.

This clonotype was recorded many times. V and J are TRBV25-1 and TRBJ2-1; maybe TRBD2 (7 bases). The germline CDR1 and CDR2 sequences are MGHDK and SYGVNS. There are 15 residues in the CDR3. V was clipped by 7 bases and J by 6 bases, with 19 bases between them. For the CDR3, the DNA is TGTGCCAGCACCCCTCCCCGGGGGGCGGGCAATGAGCAGTTCTTC. This encodes CASTPPRGAGNEQFF. Full variable domain (outside the CDR3, taken from reference TRBV25-1 and TRBJ2-1): EADIYQTPRYLVIGTGKKITLECSQTMGHDKMYWYQQDPGMELHLIHYSYGVNSTEKGDLSSESTVSRIRTEHFPLTLESARPSHTSQYLCASTPPRGAGNEQFFGPGTRLTVL.

This clonotype was counted a few times. The chain couples TRBV20-1 to TRBJ1-5; D perhaps matches TRBD1 (6 bases). CDR1 is DFQATT, CDR2 SNEGSKA, per germline (reference sequence). The CDR3 length is 14 residues. Trimming stripped 0 bases from V and 5 bases from J, with 11 bases between. The DNA of the CDR3 is TGCAGTGCTAGAGACAACAGGGAAGATCAGCCCCAGCATTTT. It is translated as CSARDNREDQPQHF.

This clonotype has a count of ten or more. The rearrangement uses TRBV12-3 or TRBV12-4 and TRBJ1-2; D is unresolved. The CDR3 spans 11 residues. With 2 bases removed from V and 13 bases from J, the gap between germline ends came to 11 bases. CDR3 sequence reads: CASSLTPRLTF. CDR3 DNA sequence: TGTGCCAGCAGTTTAACCCCCAGGCTCACCTTC.

This clonotype was counted between two and nine times. The rearrangement links TRBV25-1 to TRBJ1-5; no clear D gene. The CDR3 runs to 12 residues. Trimming pared 3 bases from V and 9 bases from J, leaving 9 bases between. Germline lookup yields CDR1 MGHDK and CDR2 SYGVNS. This CDR3 is CASSDSRGPQHF. CDR3 nucleotide sequence: TGTGCCAGCAGTGACTCCCGTGGGCCCCAGCATTTT.

This clonotype showed up many times. This chain uses TRBV18 with TRBJ2-4, with TRBD2 identical over 9 bases. V shed 5 bases, J shed 5 bases, and the junction held 13 bases outside the gene matches. Per the germline V gene, CDR1 is KGHSH and CDR2 is LQKENI. The CDR3 loop spans 17 amino acids. This CDR3 reads CASSRPLAGPWENIQYF. The CDR3 DNA follows: TGTGCCAGCTCAAGACCCCTAGCGGGGCCCTGGGAAAACATTCAGTACTTC.

The CDR3 bases are TGTGCCAGTAGTATCTATACCGGGACGGACGATGGCTACACCTTC. Protein sequence: CASSIYTGTDDGYTF. The chain couples TRBV19 to TRBJ1-2, with TRBD1 as a possible D gene (5 bases). V lost 3 bases, J lost 6 bases, and 17 bases lay in between. Germline CDR1 is LNHDA and CDR2 is SQIVND (reference sequence). The CDR3 totals 15 residues.

This clonotype was found a few times. The genes are TRBV5-1 and TRBJ1-2; weak D call: TRBD1 (6 bases). Germline CDR1 reads SGHRS; CDR2 reads YFSETQ. V was shortened by 4 bases and J by 1 base, with 20 bases between the two germline ends. This CDR3 is 17 amino acids long. For the CDR3, the DNA is TGCGCCAGCAGCCCTGCCGGGGGCCCACTGTTTAACTATGGCTACACCTTC. Translating gives CASSPAGGPLFNYGYTF.

This chain uses TRBV6-1 with TRBJ2-3; 12 bases are a match to TRBD2. This CDR3 has 17 amino acids. The V and J ends lost 2 bases and 6 bases, in that order; junction bases with no gene match: 9. Germline assignment: CDR1 MNHNS and CDR2 SASEGT. CDR3 protein: CASSENTSGGPADTQYF. Written as DNA, the CDR3 is TGTGCCAGCAGTGAAAATACTAGCGGGGGGCCAGCCGATACGCAGTATTTT.

This clonotype has just a few counts. The gene calls are TRBV5-1 and TRBJ2-5, with TRBD2 matching over 11 bases. This CDR3 comprises 15 residues. J lost 0 bases, V lost 6 bases, and 4 bases had no gene match. CDR1 and CDR2 from the germline V gene are SGHRS and YFSETQ. As DNA, the CDR3 is TGCGCCAGCACTAGCGGGGGGTCGTACCAAGAGACCCAGTACTTC. Protein sequence: CASTSGGSYQETQYF.

This clonotype was counted many times. The V call is TRBV10-3, the J call TRBJ2-5; TRBD1 aligns across 7 bases. The CDR3 contains 14 residues. Germline V gene data show CDR1 as ENHRY and CDR2 as SYGVKD. Losses at the gene ends were 10 bases for V and 5 bases for J; bases not matched to a gene: 13. CDR3 loop: CATLPTGKGETQYF. In DNA, the CDR3 is TGTGCCACCCTTCCGACAGGGAAGGGGGAGACCCAGTACTTC.

In its sample, this clonotype was seen many times. The genes are TRBV7-3 and TRBJ2-1; D not resolved. The CDR3 length is 15 residues. Trimming cost V 3 bases and J 1 base, with 10 bases left between them. The germline CDR1 and CDR2 sequences are SGHTA and FQGTGA. The CDR3 spells CASSFLGPSYNEQFF. In DNA form, the CDR3 reads TGTGCCAGCAGCTTCCTAGGACCTTCCTACAATGAGCAGTTCTTC.

CDR3 coding DNA: TGCGCCAGCAACTGGGACAGGGGGCTGGACGAGCAGTACGTC. Translated, it gives CASNWDRGLDEQYV. This sequence joins TRBV5-1 and TRBJ2-7, with TRBD1 matching 12 bases. There are 14 residues in the CDR3. With 6 bases clipped from V and 5 bases from J, the junction kept 6 bases outside the gene matches. Germline values: CDR1 SGHRS, CDR2 YFSETQ.

This clonotype was counted ten times or more. The J gene is TRBJ1-2, the V gene TRBV25-1, with unresolved D. Germline-derived CDR1 and CDR2 are MGHDK and SYGVNS. CDR3 length: 15 amino acids. Deletions cut 4 bases from V and 0 bases from J, with 12 bases between. Here the CDR3 DNA reads TGTGCCAGCAGTGGAATCACAGACACTAACTATGGCTACACCTTC. It encodes CASSGITDTNYGYTF.

In its sample, this clonotype was seen a few times. CDR3 in amino acids: CASTGGAKNIQYF. As DNA, the CDR3 is TGTGCCAGCACAGGGGGAGCCAAAAACATTCAGTACTTC. This sequence joins TRBV21-1 and TRBJ2-4; the D call in the table, TRBD1, was not verified against the DNA. TRBV21-1 is described as a pseudogene. The CDR3 extends over 13 amino acids.

This clonotype showed up many times. V gene TRBV5-6 combines with J gene TRBJ2-3; no clear D gene. From germline, CDR1 is SGHDT and CDR2 YYEEEE. CDR3 size: 13 residues. Trimming shortened V by 2 bases and J by 5 bases, and 9 bases separated the two germline ends. DNA for the CDR3: TGTGCCAGCAGCTTCTCTCGTGGAGATACGCAGTATTTT. Protein: CASSFSRGDTQYF.

The gene calls are TRBV20-1 and TRBJ2-1, with 11 bases that match TRBD2. The germline V gene has CDR1 DFQATT and CDR2 SNEGSKA (reference sequence). The J segment lost 4 bases and the V segment lost 0 bases, leaving 2 bases of the junction unmatched. The CDR3 runs 15 residues. DNA for the CDR3: TGCAGTGCTAGAGACACTAGCGGGGGATACAATGAGCAGTTCTTC. Encoded protein: CSARDTSGGYNEQFF.

This clonotype was picked up a small number of times. The chain is built from TRBV7-9 and TRBJ1-2; tentatively, D is TRBD1 (6 bases). V was clipped by 1 base and J by 2 bases, with 11 bases between them. CDR3 size: 15 residues. The germline gives CDR1 SEHNR, CDR2 FQNEAQ (reference sequence). CDR3 loop: CASSLVQGRNYGYTF. CDR3 nucleotides: TGTGCCAGCAGCTTAGTACAGGGAAGGAACTATGGCTACACCTTC.

This clonotype was seen at least ten times. V and J are TRBV7-8 and TRBJ1-3; maybe TRBD1 (6 bases). The germline gives CDR1 SGHVS, CDR2 FQNEAQ. CDR3 size: 18 residues. With 5 bases removed from V and 3 bases from J, the gap between germline ends came to 23 bases. CDR3 residues: CASSLIQGGGISGNTIYF. The CDR3 nucleotides are TGTGCCAGCAGCCTAATCCAGGGAGGGGGTATAAGTGGAAACACCATATATTTT.